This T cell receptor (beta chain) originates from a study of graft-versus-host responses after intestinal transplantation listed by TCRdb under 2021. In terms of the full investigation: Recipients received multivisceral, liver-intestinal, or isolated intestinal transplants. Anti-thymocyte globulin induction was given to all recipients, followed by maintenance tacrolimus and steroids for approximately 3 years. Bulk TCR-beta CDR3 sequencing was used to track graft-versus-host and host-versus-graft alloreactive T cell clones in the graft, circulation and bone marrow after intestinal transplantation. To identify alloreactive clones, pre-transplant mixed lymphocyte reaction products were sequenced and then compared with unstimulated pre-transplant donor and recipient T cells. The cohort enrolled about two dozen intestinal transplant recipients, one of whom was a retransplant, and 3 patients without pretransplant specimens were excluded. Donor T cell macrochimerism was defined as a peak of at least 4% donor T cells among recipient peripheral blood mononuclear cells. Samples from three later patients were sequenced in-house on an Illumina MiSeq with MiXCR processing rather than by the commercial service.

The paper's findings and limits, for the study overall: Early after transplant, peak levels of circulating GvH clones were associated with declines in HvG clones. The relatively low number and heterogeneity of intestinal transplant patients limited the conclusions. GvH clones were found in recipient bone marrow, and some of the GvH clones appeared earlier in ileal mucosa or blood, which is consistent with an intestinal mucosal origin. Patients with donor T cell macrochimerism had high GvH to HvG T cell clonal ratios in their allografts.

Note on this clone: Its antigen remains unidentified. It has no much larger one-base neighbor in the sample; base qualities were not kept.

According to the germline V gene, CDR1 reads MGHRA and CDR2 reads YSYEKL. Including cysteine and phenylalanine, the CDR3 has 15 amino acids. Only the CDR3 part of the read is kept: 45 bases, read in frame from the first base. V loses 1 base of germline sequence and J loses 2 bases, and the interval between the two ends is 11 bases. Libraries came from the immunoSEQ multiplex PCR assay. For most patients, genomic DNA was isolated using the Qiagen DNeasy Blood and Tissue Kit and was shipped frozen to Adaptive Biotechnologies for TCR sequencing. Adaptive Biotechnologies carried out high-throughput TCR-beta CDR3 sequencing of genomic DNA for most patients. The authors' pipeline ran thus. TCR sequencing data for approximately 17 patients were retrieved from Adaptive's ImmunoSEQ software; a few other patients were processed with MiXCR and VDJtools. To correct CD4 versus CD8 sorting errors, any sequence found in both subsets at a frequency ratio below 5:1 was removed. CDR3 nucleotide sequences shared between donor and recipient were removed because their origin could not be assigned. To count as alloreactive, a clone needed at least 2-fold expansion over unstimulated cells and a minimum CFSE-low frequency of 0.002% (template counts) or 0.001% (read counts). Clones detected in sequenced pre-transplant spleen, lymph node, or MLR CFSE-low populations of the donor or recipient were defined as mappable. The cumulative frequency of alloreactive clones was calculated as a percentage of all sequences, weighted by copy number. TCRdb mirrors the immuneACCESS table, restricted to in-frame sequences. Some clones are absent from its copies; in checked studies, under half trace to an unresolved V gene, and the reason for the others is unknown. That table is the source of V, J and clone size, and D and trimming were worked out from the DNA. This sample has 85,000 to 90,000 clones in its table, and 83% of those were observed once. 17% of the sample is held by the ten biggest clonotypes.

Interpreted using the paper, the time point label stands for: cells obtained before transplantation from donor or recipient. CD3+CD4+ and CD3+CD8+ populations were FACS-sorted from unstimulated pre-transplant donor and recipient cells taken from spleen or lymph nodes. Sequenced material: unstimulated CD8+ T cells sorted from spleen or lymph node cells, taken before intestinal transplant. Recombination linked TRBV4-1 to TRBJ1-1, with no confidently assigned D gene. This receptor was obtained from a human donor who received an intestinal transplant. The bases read TGCGCCAGCAGCCAAGTAATACCTTCAAACACTGAAGCTTTCTTT. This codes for CASSQVIPSNTEAFF.